The T cell receptor (beta chain) under discussion was sequenced for a study of shared clonotypes between healthy human individuals. Method: immunoSEQ multiplex PCR; TCRdb's copy keeps in-frame clones and lacks some. Of some 2.1 million clones listed, 90% to 95% are singletons. Trimming stripped 0 bases from V and 9 bases from J, with 9 bases between. Germline V gives CDR1 GTSNPN, CDR2 SVGIG (reference sequence). This CDR3 region has 12 residues. This TCR was sampled from a man aged 18 to 30 in good health. Sequenced sample: naive CD4+ T cells sorted from blood. Subset defined: CD45RA+ positively selected. This rearrangement joins TRBV30 to TRBJ2-1; D is perhaps TRBD2 (5 bases). The CDR3 coding sequence is TGTGCCTGGAGTGTACTAGGATTTGAGCAGTTCTTC. The encoded protein is CAWSVLGFEQFF. Filled out from reference TRBV30 and TRBJ2-1, the complete variable domain reads SQTIHQWPATLVQPVGSPLSLECTVEGTSNPNLYWYRQAAGRGLQLLFYSVGIGQISSEVPQNLSASRPQDRQFILSSKKLLLSDSGFYLCAWSVLGFEQFFGPGTRLTVL.